The source of this T cell receptor (beta chain) is a study of regulatory T cells in long-lasting Graves disease. As for time point: newly diagnosed GD, antithyroid drugs for less than 3 months. RNA extracted from PBMCs served as the sequencing template. Ten or more counts support this clonotype. The antigen remains unidentified. Germline trimming cut 0 bases from V and 2 bases from J; bases unmatched to any gene: 1. The CDR3 is made up of 15 amino acids. The germline V gene has CDR1 SGHDN and CDR2 FVKESK. TCR beta libraries were built with iRepertoire HTBI primers and Arm-PCR of CDR3 regions. MiXCR, run by TCRdb on the multiplex PCR reads, gives a single entry per CDR3 protein. The sample lists around 400,000 distinct CDR3 sequences, roughly 16% occurring once. Study outcomes and limitations: Patients with persistent disease showed a bias toward TRBV28, TRBJ1-2 and TRBJ2-5. Persistent-disease Graves' patients showed less TCR diversity than new cases.

The rearrangement links TRBV14 to TRBJ2-7; TRBD2 agrees at 10 bases. The material was peripheral blood mononuclear cells (PBMCs), obtained at new diagnosis, from a patient treated with antithyroid drugs. This receptor was taken from a female donor with Graves disease. The CDR3 DNA is TGTGCCAGCAGCCAAGAACTAGCGGGACCCTACGAGCAGTACTTC. Its protein product is CASSQELAGPYEQYF. The full variable domain, in which reference TRBV14 and TRBJ2-7 provide the parts outside the CDR3, is EAGVTQFPSHSVIEKGQTVTLRCDPISGHDNLYWYRRVMGKEIKFLLHFVKESKQDESGMPNNRFLAERTGGTYSTLKVQPAELEDSGVYFCASSQELAGPYEQYFGPGTRLTVT.